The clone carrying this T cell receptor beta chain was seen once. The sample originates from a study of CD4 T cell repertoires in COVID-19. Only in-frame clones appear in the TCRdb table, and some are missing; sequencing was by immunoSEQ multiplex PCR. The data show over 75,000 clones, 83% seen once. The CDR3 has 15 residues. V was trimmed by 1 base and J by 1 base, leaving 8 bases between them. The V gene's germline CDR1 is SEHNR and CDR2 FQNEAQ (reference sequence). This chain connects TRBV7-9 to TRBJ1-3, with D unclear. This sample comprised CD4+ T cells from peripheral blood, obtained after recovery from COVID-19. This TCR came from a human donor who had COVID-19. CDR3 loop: CASSLVSRSGNTIYF. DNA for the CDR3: TGTGCCAGCAGCTTAGTGAGTAGGTCTGGAAACACCATATATTTT.